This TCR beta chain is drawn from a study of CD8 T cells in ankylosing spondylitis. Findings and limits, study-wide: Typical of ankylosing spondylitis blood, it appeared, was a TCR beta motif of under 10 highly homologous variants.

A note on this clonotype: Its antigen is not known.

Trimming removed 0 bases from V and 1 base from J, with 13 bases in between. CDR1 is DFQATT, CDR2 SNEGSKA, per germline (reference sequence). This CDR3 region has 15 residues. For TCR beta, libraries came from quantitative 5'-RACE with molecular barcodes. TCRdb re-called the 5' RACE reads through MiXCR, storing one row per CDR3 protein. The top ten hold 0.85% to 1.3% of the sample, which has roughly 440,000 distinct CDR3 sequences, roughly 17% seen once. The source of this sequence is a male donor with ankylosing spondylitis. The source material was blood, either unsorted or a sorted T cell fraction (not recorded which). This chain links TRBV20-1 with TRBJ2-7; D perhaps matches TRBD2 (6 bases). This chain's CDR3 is CSARDGQRVSYEQYF. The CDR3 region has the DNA TGCAGTGCTAGAGATGGCCAGCGGGTTTCCTACGAGCAGTACTTC.